Shown below are 7 T cell receptor beta chains from a single sample sequenced in a study of cytomegalovirus exposure and HLA in healthy donors. The PCR used 60 Vbeta and 13 Jbeta primers. Some clones are missing from TCRdb's copy, which holds only in-frame ones; the method was immunoSEQ multiplex PCR. The sample shows 150,000 to 200,000 clones, roughly 79% of them seen only once. The specimen sequenced was PBMCs. The receptor source for this set is a man aged 45-60 years in good health and CMV-seropositive.

The chain employs TRBV9 and TRBJ1-2; D uncertain. Germline CDR1 reads SGDLS; CDR2 reads YYNGEE. The length of the CDR3 is 15 residues. Trimming pared 3 bases from V and 4 bases from J, leaving 16 bases between. The CDR3 region is CASSGARSGGYGYTF. CDR3 bases: TGTGCCAGCAGCGGGGCGCGGTCTGGAGGCTATGGCTACACCTTC.

The gene calls are TRBV28 and TRBJ2-2; D perhaps matches TRBD1 (6 bases). The germline CDR1 and CDR2 sequences are MDHEN and SYDVKM. V was pared by 7 bases and J by 2 bases, with 17 bases between. CDR3 length: 16 amino acids. The CDR3 DNA follows: TGTGCCAGCAAAGGGACATCATCATATAACACCGGGGAGCTGTTTTTT. Its translation: CASKGTSSYNTGELFF. Supplemented by reference TRBV28 and TRBJ2-2, the full variable domain reads DVKVTQSSRYLVKRTGEKVFLECVQDMDHENMFWYRQDPGLGLRLIYFSYDVKMKEKGDIPEGYSVSREKKERFSLILESASTNQTSMYLCASKGTSSYNTGELFFGEGSRLTVL.

The chain links TRBV28 to TRBJ2-2, with a weak D call TRBD1 (5 bases). Between the trimmed V and J ends, which lost 5 bases and 5 bases, there was a span of 12 bases. The CDR3 runs to 14 residues. Germline V lookup: CDR1 MDHEN, CDR2 SYDVKM. The CDR3 sequence is CASSRAGSTGELFF. For the CDR3, the DNA is TGTGCCAGCAGTCGGGCAGGGTCGACCGGGGAGCTGTTTTTT.

The gene calls are TRBV7-9 and TRBJ2-3, with 7 bases matching TRBD2. Germline V lookup: CDR1 SEHNR, CDR2 FQNEAQ (reference sequence). This CDR3 comprises 14 residues. V lost 5 bases to trimming and J lost 4 bases; unmatched junction nucleotides: 6. The CDR3 sequence is CASSIRSGSDTQYF. CDR3 DNA sequence: TGTGCCAGCAGCATTCGTAGCGGGTCAGATACGCAGTATTTT.

This clone was detected only a few times. The V gene is TRBV28, the J gene TRBJ1-2, with D possibly matching TRBD1 (5 bases). CDR3 size: 14 residues. In germline, CDR1 is MDHEN, CDR2 SYDVKM. The V and J ends lost 7 bases and 7 bases respectively, with 19 bases between them. For the CDR3, the DNA is TGTGCCAGCATGAGAAGCCAGGGAAGTTTTGGCTACACCTTC. This codes for CASMRSQGSFGYTF.

The V call is TRBV9, the J call TRBJ2-7; TRBD2 matches at 7 bases. V trimming: 3 bases; J trimming: 5 bases; junction bases outside the gene matches: 11. The CDR3 covers 15 residues. Germline CDR1 SGDLS, CDR2 YYNGEE. The CDR3 here is CASSAGGGWGNEQYV. CDR3 sequence (DNA): TGTGCCAGCAGCGCGGGCGGGGGATGGGGAAACGAGCAGTACGTC.

The chain is built from TRBV4-2 and TRBJ2-5; 12 bases map to TRBD2. V shed 4 bases and J 1 base; nucleotides not matched to a gene: 4. The CDR3 loop spans 16 amino acids. The germline V gene encodes CDR1 LGHNA and CDR2 YNFKEQ. CDR3 sequence reads: CASSLTSGSAQETQYF. The DNA of the CDR3 is TGTGCCAGCAGCCTGACTAGCGGGAGCGCCCAAGAGACCCAGTACTTC.